The clone carrying this TCR beta chain was picked up one time. The antigen remains undetermined. Germline V gene sequence: CDR1 ENHRY, CDR2 SYGVKD. CDR3 size: 14 residues. V was trimmed by 4 bases and J by 5 bases, leaving 14 bases between them. Clones were read by immunoSEQ multiplex PCR, and TCRdb kept only the in-frame ones, dropping some. This table has more than 120,000 clones, 85% to 95% appearing once. This record comes from a study of T cell responses to AZD1222 COVID-19 vaccine. As for the study in general: Pooled together were second doses at about 4 or about 12 weeks. Study-level points and caveats: Repertoire sampling occurred only after the peak T cell response. Two AZD1222 administrations were followed by greater Spike-specific TCR breadth and depth.

The receptor was isolated from an adult in good health. This specimen consisted of peripheral blood, obtained on day 0 of AZD1222 vaccination. V gene TRBV10-3 combines with J gene TRBJ1-1; D unclear. CDR3 in DNA: TGTGCCATCAGTGGTAAGGGTATTGAGACTGAAGCTTTCTTT. Translated: CAISGKGIETEAFF.